These 19 T cell receptor beta chains were all obtained from the same sample, sequenced in a study of human T cells and chemical hapten exposure. In TCRdb, the RACE reads were re-called with MiXCR into one record per CDR3 protein. The sample has about 200,000 distinct CDR3 sequences; around 25% are singletons. The time point: patch test 3, about 24 weeks after DPC sensitization. Treatment meaning: therapeutic diphenylcyclopropenone sensitization with weekly scalp DPC. Material: whole blood, obtained in connection with sensitization to the hapten diphenylcyclopropenone (DPC). The receptors stem from a woman aged 35 to 49 with alopecia areata. Some clones in this sample may be carry-over from other donors' samples.

This clonotype came up once. A much larger clone differs by one base, so this may be a read error. The chain uses TRBV20-1 and TRBJ2-1, with D unclear. CDR3 length: 11 amino acids. Per the germline V gene, CDR1 is DFQATT and CDR2 is SNEGSKA (reference sequence). The CDR3: CSARTYNDQFF. Written as DNA, the CDR3 is TGCAGTGCTAGGACTTACAATGATCAGTTCTTC.

This clonotype was observed a few times. The chain links TRBV3-1 to TRBJ1-1; possibly TRBD1 for D (6 bases). Per germline, CDR1 LGHDT and CDR2 YNNKEL (reference sequence). V lost 4 bases and J 4 bases, leaving 13 bases between the germline ends. The CDR3 contains 14 residues. CDR3 sequence (DNA): TGTGCCAGCAGCCCAACAGGGCTGGGCACTGAAGCTTTCTTT. This translates into CASSPTGLGTEAFF. The complete variable domain, with remaining parts taken from reference TRBV3-1 and TRBJ1-1, reads DTAVSQTPKYLVTQMGNDKSIKCEQNLGHDTMYWYKQDSKKFLKIMFSYNNKELIINETVPNRFSPKSPDKAHLNLHINSLELGDSAVYFCASSPTGLGTEAFFGQGTRLTVV.

This clonotype was seen many times. This chain's CDR3 is CSASGPAYNEQFF. CDR3 nucleotide sequence: TGCAGTGCTAGCGGGCCTGCCTACAATGAGCAGTTCTTC. The V and J genes are TRBV20-1 and TRBJ2-1; D not certain. V shed 3 bases and J shed 2 bases, with 8 bases lying between them. The germline gives CDR1 DFQATT, CDR2 SNEGSKA (reference sequence). The CDR3 has 13 amino acids.

The rearrangement links TRBV5-6 to TRBJ1-4; weak D call: TRBD1 (5 bases). V shed 0 bases and J shed 4 bases, with 7 bases lying between them. Germline V gives CDR1 SGHDT, CDR2 YYEEEE. The CDR3 covers 14 residues. For the CDR3, the DNA is TGTGCCAGCAGCTTGGAGGGGAGTAATGAAAAACTGTTTTTT. This translates into CASSLEGSNEKLFF.

The chain combines TRBV7-2 with TRBJ2-3, with 7 bases that match TRBD1. The V segment lost 0 bases and the J segment 6 bases; nucleotides outside the gene matches: 9. There are 16 residues in the CDR3. Germline values: CDR1 SGHTA, CDR2 FQGNSA. The CDR3 nucleotides read TGTGCCAGCAGCTTAGCGCCTACAGGGGCAGGTGATACGCAGTATTTT. Translated, it gives CASSLAPTGAGDTQYF. Variable domain in full (rest from reference TRBV7-2 and TRBJ2-3): GAGVSQSPSNKVTEKGKDVELRCDPISGHTALYWYRQSLGQGLEFLIYFQGNSAPDKSGLPSDRFSAERTGGSVSTLTIQRTQQEDSAVYLCASSLAPTGAGDTQYFGPGTRLTVL.

The rearrangement joins TRBV6-6 to TRBJ2-3, with 11 bases identical to TRBD1. The CDR3 spans 15 residues. Germline values: CDR1 MNHNY, CDR2 SVGAGI (reference sequence). V dropped 6 bases and J dropped 0; count of bases not matched to a gene: 2. The CDR3 DNA reads as TGTGCCAGCAGGGGACAGGGGGATAGCACAGATACGCAGTATTTT. This encodes CASRGQGDSTDTQYF.

The chain is built from TRBV7-2 and TRBJ1-5; 8 bases are a match to TRBD1. CDR3 length: 16 residues. Germline lookup yields CDR1 SGHTA and CDR2 FQGNSA. The V segment lost 2 bases and the J segment 6 bases; nucleotides outside the gene matches: 9. Here the CDR3 reads CASSLNGQGTGQPQHF. CDR3 in DNA: TGTGCCAGCAGCTTAAATGGACAGGGAACGGGTCAGCCCCAGCATTTT.

The V call is TRBV7-2, the J call TRBJ2-7, with D uncertain. The CDR3 extends over 13 amino acids. Per germline, CDR1 SGHTA and CDR2 FQGNSA. V was pared by 5 bases and J by 3 bases, with 11 bases between. For the CDR3, the DNA is TGTGCCAGCAGCCGAAGGACGGACTACGAGCAGTACTTC. It translates to CASSRRTDYEQYF. Together with reference TRBV7-2 and TRBJ2-7, the CDR3 gives the full variable domain: GAGVSQSPSNKVTEKGKDVELRCDPISGHTALYWYRQSLGQGLEFLIYFQGNSAPDKSGLPSDRFSAERTGGSVSTLTIQRTQQEDSAVYLCASSRRTDYEQYFGPGTRLTVT.

This clonotype came up a few times. V and J are TRBV29-1 and TRBJ2-5; the D is unclear. The CDR3 length is 11 residues. V was shortened by 6 bases and J by 5 bases, with 10 bases between the two germline ends. CDR1 is SQVTM, CDR2 ANQGSEA, per germline. CDR3 nucleotide sequence: TGCAGCGTCAAGGAGCCGGAGACCCAGTACTTC. Protein sequence: CSVKEPETQYF.

The CDR3 coding sequence is TGTGCCAGCAGCCCCCGGGACAGGGGGTATGGCTACACCTTC. Encoded protein: CASSPRDRGYGYTF. The J gene is TRBJ1-2, the V gene TRBV3-1, with TRBD1 matching 11 bases. The CDR3 contains 14 residues. Looked up from germline, CDR1 is LGHDT and CDR2 is YNNKEL (reference sequence). V trimming: 4 bases; J trimming: 5 bases; junction bases outside the gene matches: 3.

This clonotype was picked up a small number of times. This chain connects TRBV2 to TRBJ2-5; D is undetermined. V gave up 2 bases and J gave up 9 bases, with 13 bases separating them. There are 13 residues in the CDR3. Germline V gene sequence: CDR1 SNHLY, CDR2 FYNNEI. CDR3 protein: CASSERPVEAQYF. The CDR3 DNA is TGTGCCAGCAGTGAAAGGCCGGTTGAGGCCCAGTACTTC.

In DNA form, the CDR3 reads TGCGCCAGCAGCCCCACGGGGGGCCCAGAGACCCAGTACTTC. Its translation: CASSPTGGPETQYF. The chain uses TRBV4-3 and TRBJ2-5, with D tentatively TRBD2 (7 bases). Per the germline V gene, CDR1 is LGHNA and CDR2 is YSLEER. Trimming took off 4 bases at V and 4 bases at J, with 13 bases between the two ends. The CDR3 length is 14 residues.

The CDR3 loop reads CASSLGTWTGELFF. The CDR3 DNA sequence: TGTGCCAGCAGCTTGGGGACTTGGACCGGGGAGCTGTTTTTT. The V and J genes are TRBV7-2 and TRBJ2-2; D may be TRBD2 (6 bases). V was pared by 3 bases and J by 5 bases, with 10 bases between. The CDR3 consists of 14 residues. Germline V gene lookup returns CDR1 SGHTA and CDR2 FQGNSA.

This clonotype was counted at least ten times. The chain uses TRBV7-6 and TRBJ2-7; D unresolved. The CDR3 has 12 amino acids. The germline gives CDR1 SGHVS, CDR2 FNYEAQ. V lost 6 bases to trimming and J lost 9 bases, with 15 bases between them. The DNA for the CDR3 is TGTGCCAGCAGTGATACTCTAGGGTGGCAGTACTTC. It yields the protein CASSDTLGWQYF.

The rearrangement uses TRBV6-5 and TRBJ2-3; D remains unclear. V shed 0 bases and J shed 4 bases, with 8 bases lying between them. Germline loops: CDR1 MNHEY, CDR2 SVGAGI. The CDR3 extends over 14 amino acids. The CDR3 nucleotides are TGTGCCAGCAGTTACTCCTTCGGACCAGATACGCAGTATTTT. It codes for CASSYSFGPDTQYF.

This clonotype has a handful of counts. The chain couples TRBV7-9 to TRBJ2-7; 7 nucleotides match TRBD2. The trim removed 4 bases at V and 6 bases at J, leaving 6 bases unmatched. The CDR3 covers 13 residues. Germline V lookup: CDR1 SEHNR, CDR2 FQNEAQ (reference sequence). This chain's CDR3 is CASSWTSSGEQYF. The CDR3 DNA reads TGTGCCAGCAGCTGGACTAGTTCAGGCGAGCAGTACTTC.

The rearrangement uses TRBV6-1 and TRBJ2-1; 9 bases are shared with TRBD2. The CDR3 covers 14 residues. With 4 bases clipped from V and 3 bases from J, the junction kept 1 base outside the gene matches. The germline V gene encodes CDR1 MNHNS and CDR2 SASEGT. The CDR3 sequence: CASSASGVYNEQFF. In DNA form, the CDR3 reads TGTGCCAGCAGTGCTAGCGGGGTCTACAATGAGCAGTTCTTC.

This clonotype was observed a few times. The J gene is TRBJ2-5, the V gene TRBV4-1; TRBD2 agrees at 7 bases. With V trimmed by 2 bases and J by 5 bases, 8 bases remained unmatched. The CDR3 is made up of 15 amino acids. Germline CDR1 is MGHRA and CDR2 is YSYEKL. The CDR3 here is CASSQPRAGEETQYF. In DNA form, the CDR3 reads TGCGCCAGCAGCCAACCCCGCGCGGGAGAGGAGACCCAGTACTTC.

V gene TRBV28 combines with J gene TRBJ2-1, with TRBD1 matching over 7 bases. The CDR3 length is 13 residues. Germline lookup yields CDR1 MDHEN and CDR2 SYDVKM. With V trimmed by 9 bases and J by 4 bases, 6 bases remained unmatched. CDR3 residues: CASAGTVYNEQFF. Written as DNA, the CDR3 is TGTGCCAGTGCCGGGACAGTATACAATGAGCAGTTCTTC.